Listed below are T cell receptor beta chains from one sample, sequenced in a study of PD-L1 blockade in urothelial cancer. The repertoire was sequenced with immunoSEQ multiplex PCR; TCRdb's copy has only in-frame clones and lacks some. Counted here are approximately 70,000 clones, 84% occurring once; the ten biggest clones make up over 8.5%. The material was PBMCs, obtained around atezolizumab (anti-PD-L1) treatment. The receptors derive from a woman in her 70s with urothelial cancer. The CDR3 runs from the conserved cysteine through the conserved F or W. The order of the fields is V gene, clone size, D gene, J gene, CDR3 DNA, CDR3 protein. D genes are given only for firm matches. Only some rows state a clone size, as once, few, many or a class for expanded clones.

V gene: TRBV6-5; clone size: -; D gene: -; J gene: TRBJ2-5; CDR3 DNA: TGTGCCAGCAGTTACTCCAAGGAGAGGACCCAGTACTTC; CDR3 protein: CASSYSKERTQYF
V gene: TRBV30; clone size: -; D gene: TRBD1; J gene: TRBJ2-3; CDR3 DNA: TGTGCCTGGCAAAGGGGGCCCACAGATACGCAGTATTTT; CDR3 protein: CAWQRGPTDTQYF
V gene: TRBV27; clone size: -; D gene: TRBD1; J gene: TRBJ1-2; CDR3 DNA: TGTGCCAGCAGTTTAAGCTTCACAGGGGGCTTGAGTGGCTACACCTTC; CDR3 protein: CASSLSFTGGLSGYTF
V gene: TRBV4-1; clone size: -; D gene: TRBD2; J gene: TRBJ2-1; CDR3 DNA: TGCGCCAGCAGCCAAGTACTCATAGCGGGGTCTTACAATGAGCAGTTCTTC; CDR3 protein: CASSQVLIAGSYNEQFF
V gene: TRBV18; clone size: once; D gene: TRBD1; J gene: TRBJ2-5; CDR3 DNA: TGTGCCAGCTCACCTGGACAGGGCCAAGAGACCCAGTACTTC; CDR3 protein: CASSPGQGQETQYF
V gene: TRBV2; clone size: -; D gene: -; J gene: TRBJ2-1; CDR3 DNA: TGTGCCAGCATTTTTTCCGTCCTTGGTAGCCAGTTCTTC; CDR3 protein: CASIFSVLGSQFF
V gene: TRBV5-1; clone size: -; D gene: -; J gene: TRBJ2-5; CDR3 DNA: TGCGCCAGCAGCGCCGGATTTACTAGCAGCCAAGAGACCCAGTACTTC; CDR3 protein: CASSAGFTSSQETQYF
V gene: TRBV27; clone size: -; D gene: TRBD1; J gene: TRBJ1-2; CDR3 DNA: TGTGCCAGCAGTTATATCTCCGGGACAGGGACGTATGGCTACACCTTC; CDR3 protein: CASSYISGTGTYGYTF
V gene: TRBV2; clone size: -; D gene: TRBD2; J gene: TRBJ2-1; CDR3 DNA: TGTGCCAGCAGTGAAACTCTAGCGGAGCCCTACAATGAGCAGTTCTTC; CDR3 protein: CASSETLAEPYNEQFF
V gene: TRBV7-2; clone size: -; D gene: -; J gene: TRBJ2-7; CDR3 DNA: TGTGCCAGCAGCTTACTTGGGGCAGTCGGCGAGCAGTACTTC; CDR3 protein: CASSLLGAVGEQYF
V gene: TRBV7-2; clone size: -; D gene: TRBD1; J gene: TRBJ2-7; CDR3 DNA: TGTGCCAGCAGCAGCAGGACAGGGGAATACGAGCAGTACTTC; CDR3 protein: CASSSRTGEYEQYF
V gene: TRBV5-4; clone size: -; D gene: -; J gene: TRBJ1-2; CDR3 DNA: TGTGCCAGCAGCCCGGCGGCCGGACAGCTCTATGGCTACACCTTC; CDR3 protein: CASSPAAGQLYGYTF
V gene: TRBV6-6; clone size: -; D gene: TRBD1; J gene: TRBJ1-3; CDR3 DNA: TGTGCCAGCTCAGGGGGCTCTGGAAACACCATATATTTT; CDR3 protein: CASSGGSGNTIYF
V gene: TRBV30; clone size: many; D gene: -; J gene: TRBJ1-2; CDR3 DNA: TGTGCCTGGAGTCAACGGTCGGACTATGGCTACACCTTC; CDR3 protein: CAWSQRSDYGYTF
V gene: TRBV7-7; clone size: -; D gene: -; J gene: TRBJ2-5; CDR3 DNA: TGTGCCAGCAGCCGATCATCGGGTCAGGGCGGAGAGACCCAGTACTTC; CDR3 protein: CASSRSSGQGGETQYF
V gene: TRBV10-3; clone size: -; D gene: -; J gene: TRBJ1-1; CDR3 DNA: TGTGCCATCAGTGAGGGGAGGGCAGGGAAAGAGAATGAAGCTTTCTTT; CDR3 protein: CAISEGRAGKENEAFF
V gene: TRBV6-5; clone size: -; D gene: TRBD2; J gene: TRBJ2-5; CDR3 DNA: TGTGCCACTTCTCGGGGGGGCCACCTGACCCAGTACTTC; CDR3 protein: CATSRGGHLTQYF
V gene: TRBV7-9; clone size: -; D gene: TRBD1; J gene: TRBJ1-1; CDR3 DNA: TGTGCCAGCAGCCCCCCCGGGACAGGGGCTTTCTTT; CDR3 protein: CASSPPGTGAFF
V gene: TRBV4-2; clone size: few; D gene: TRBD2; J gene: TRBJ2-1; CDR3 DNA: TGTGCCAGCAGCCAGGAGACTAGCGGGTATCACAATGAGCAGTTCTTC; CDR3 protein: CASSQETSGYHNEQFF
V gene: TRBV11-2; clone size: -; D gene: TRBD2; J gene: TRBJ2-1; CDR3 DNA: TGTGCCAGCAGCAGAACTAGCGGGGGTGTTAATGAGCAGTTCTTC; CDR3 protein: CASSRTSGGVNEQFF
V gene: TRBV6-1; clone size: -; D gene: -; J gene: TRBJ2-1; CDR3 DNA: TGTGCCAGCAGTGAACCCCCAGGGTCGGTGGGTCCTCGACTCGATGAGCAGTTCTTC; CDR3 protein: CASSEPPGSVGPRLDEQFF
V gene: TRBV5-1; clone size: -; D gene: -; J gene: TRBJ2-5; CDR3 DNA: TGCGCCAGCAGCCCCCGGACATCCCAAGAGACCCAGTACTTC; CDR3 protein: CASSPRTSQETQYF
V gene: TRBV7-8; clone size: -; D gene: -; J gene: TRBJ1-1; CDR3 DNA: TGTGCCAGCAGCTTTGGCTCTAACACTGAAGCTTTCTTT; CDR3 protein: CASSFGSNTEAFF